This TCR beta chain was observed in a study of OX40 agonist ivuxolimab in advanced cancers. Across the whole study: Mean age around 60 years, range 23 to 79; roughly 82% male. Partial responses occurred in three patients (one hepatocellular carcinoma, two cutaneous melanoma).

The repertoire was sequenced with immunoSEQ multiplex PCR; TCRdb's copy has only in-frame clones and lacks some. This sample has some 25,000 clones, with around 83% found just once. Study results and caveats: Both CD4+ and CD8+ T cell populations in blood had undergone clonal expansion by week 6 at 0.1 to 3.0 mg/kg.

The table lists this clone with a few counts. Its specificity is not known. The sample was CD4+ or CD8+ T cells sorted from blood, taken in a trial of the OX40 agonist ivuxolimab. The TCR sequence derives from an adult with an advanced solid tumor such as melanoma, head and neck, liver or kidney cancer.

CDR3 sequence reads: CASSQERGASNEKLFF. The DNA for the CDR3 is TGTGCCAGCAGCCAAGAACGCGGGGCCTCTAATGAAAAACTGTTTTTT. The chain links TRBV4-2 to TRBJ1-4; D may be TRBD1 (5 bases). Germline CDR1 LGHNA, CDR2 YNFKEQ. V was trimmed by 0 bases and J by 3 bases, leaving 11 bases between them. The CDR3 totals 16 residues.